Described below is a single T cell receptor beta chain sequence and its context. Its target is not known. The record originates from a study of T cell responses to AZD1222 COVID-19 vaccine. Study-wide findings and caveats: Among the donors, most were white British and more were female, and clonal diversity was possibly underestimated. Only a handful of AZD1222 recipients, roughly six in all, had baseline seropositivity. No repertoire was sampled before or during the peak T cell response, only after it. Reports say nearly half of spike-specific TCRs go after unmutated variant regions.

Trimming stripped 5 bases from V and 0 bases from J, with 8 bases between. Germline CDR1 reads SGHRS; CDR2 reads YFSETQ. This CDR3 spans 13 amino acids. Profiled with immunoSEQ multiplex PCR; TCRdb holds only in-frame clones, not every one. This table has 72,000 or so clones, roughly 90% appearing once. The TCR comes from an adult in good health. The genes are TRBV5-1 and TRBJ1-1, with unresolved D. This specimen was peripheral blood, taken on day 0 of AZD1222 vaccination. CDR3: CASRLGMNTEAFF. The CDR3 nucleotides read TGCGCCAGCAGACTAGGGATGAACACTGAAGCTTTCTTT. Using reference TRBV5-1 and TRBJ1-1 for the parts outside the CDR3, the full variable domain is KAGVTQTPRYLIKTRGQQVTLSCSPISGHRSVSWYQQTPGQGLQFLFEYFSETQRNKGNFPGRFSGRQFSNSRSEMNVSTLELGDSALYLCASRLGMNTEAFFGQGTRLTVV.